Listed below are T cell receptor beta chains from one sample, sequenced in a study of cytomegalovirus exposure and HLA in healthy donors. This table comes from immunoSEQ multiplex PCR, and its TCRdb copy is limited to in-frame clones, with some not included. The data contain under 200,000 clones, approximately 96% of them singletons. Specimen: PBMCs. These TCRs come from a young woman in good health and CMV-seronegative. Each CDR3 is given with its conserved first and last residue. A D gene is named only where the DNA matches it firmly.

TRBV11-2	.	TRBJ2-3	TGTGCCAGCAGCGAATACAGGGCTAGCACAGATACGCAGTATTTT	CASSEYRASTDTQYF
TRBV7-8	.	TRBJ1-4	TGTGCCAGCAGCGTGGGGCCCGCAACTAATGAAAAACTGTTTTTT	CASSVGPATNEKLFF
TRBV2	.	TRBJ1-1	TGTGCCAGCAGTTGGGACTCGCCGGGGAACACTGAAGCTTTCTTT	CASSWDSPGNTEAFF
TRBV10-3	TRBD1	TRBJ2-7	TGTGCCATCAGCTCCGGGACAGGAGTCTACGAGCAGTACTTC	CAISSGTGVYEQYF
TRBV11-2	.	TRBJ1-2	TGTGCCAGCAGCTTGCGGGCCGGCGTAGAACCCTATGGCTACACCTTC	CASSLRAGVEPYGYTF
TRBV5-4	TRBD1	TRBJ2-1	TGTGCCAGCAGCACCGGGACAGGGGCTTCCAATGAGCAGTTCTTC	CASSTGTGASNEQFF
TRBV5-1	.	TRBJ1-2	TGCGCCAGCAGCTTGGCACCGAGCAGGGAATACTATGGCTACACCTTC	CASSLAPSREYYGYTF
TRBV27	.	TRBJ1-1	TGTGCCAGCAGACCCCCAGGGATCGACACTGAAGCTTTCTTT	CASRPPGIDTEAFF
TRBV19	.	TRBJ1-1	TGTGCCAGTAGTATAGCGAGGCTGAACACTGAAGCTTTCTTT	CASSIARLNTEAFF
TRBV6-5	TRBD1	TRBJ2-2	TGTGCCAGCAGTTACCCGACAGGGGGGAACACCGGGGAGCTGTTTTTT	CASSYPTGGNTGELFF
TRBV29-1	.	TRBJ1-2	TGCAGCGTTGACAGGGTCGGTGGCTACACCTTC	CSVDRVGGYTF
TRBV30	TRBD1	TRBJ1-2	TGTGCCTGGAGTGTTGGGACAGGGGGCGGCGGCTACACCTTC	CAWSVGTGGGGYTF
TRBV12-5	TRBD2	TRBJ2-5	TGTGCTAGTGGTTTGGGCCCCGGGGGGGAGACCCAGTACTTC	CASGLGPGGETQYF